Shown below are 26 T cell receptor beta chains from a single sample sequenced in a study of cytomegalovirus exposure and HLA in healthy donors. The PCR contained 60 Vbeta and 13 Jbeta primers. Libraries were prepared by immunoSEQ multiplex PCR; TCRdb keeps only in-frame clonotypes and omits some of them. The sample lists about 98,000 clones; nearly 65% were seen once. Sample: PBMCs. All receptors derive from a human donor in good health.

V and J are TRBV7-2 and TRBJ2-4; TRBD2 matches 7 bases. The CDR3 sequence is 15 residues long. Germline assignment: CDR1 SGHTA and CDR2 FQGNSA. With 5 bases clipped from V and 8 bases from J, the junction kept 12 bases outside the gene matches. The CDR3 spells CASSPLGGRGDIQYF. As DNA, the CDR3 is TGTGCCAGCAGCCCCCTAGGCGGGAGAGGGGACATTCAGTACTTC. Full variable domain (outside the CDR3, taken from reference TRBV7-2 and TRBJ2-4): GAGVSQSPSNKVTEKGKDVELRCDPISGHTALYWYRQSLGQGLEFLIYFQGNSAPDKSGLPSDRFSAERTGGSVSTLTIQRTQQEDSAVYLCASSPLGGRGDIQYFGAGTRLSVL.

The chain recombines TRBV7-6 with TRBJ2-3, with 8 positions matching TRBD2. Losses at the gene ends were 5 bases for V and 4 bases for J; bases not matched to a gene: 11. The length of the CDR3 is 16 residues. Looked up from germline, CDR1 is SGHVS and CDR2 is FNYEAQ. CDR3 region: CASSLAQRELADTQYF. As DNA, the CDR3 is TGTGCCAGCAGCCTGGCCCAGCGGGAGTTGGCAGATACGCAGTATTTT. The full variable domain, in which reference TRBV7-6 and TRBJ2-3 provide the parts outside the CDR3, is GAGVSQSPRYKVTKRGQDVALRCDPISGHVSLYWYRQALGQGPEFLTYFNYEAQQDKSGLPNDRFSAERPEGSISTLTIQRTEQRDSAMYRCASSLAQRELADTQYFGPGTRLTVL.

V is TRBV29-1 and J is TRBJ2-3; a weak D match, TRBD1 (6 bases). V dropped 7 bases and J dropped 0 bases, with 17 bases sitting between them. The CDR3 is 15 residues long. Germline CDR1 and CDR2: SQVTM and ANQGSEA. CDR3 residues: CSAGTRATSTDTQYF. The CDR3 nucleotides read TGCAGCGCCGGGACACGAGCGACTAGCACAGATACGCAGTATTTT.

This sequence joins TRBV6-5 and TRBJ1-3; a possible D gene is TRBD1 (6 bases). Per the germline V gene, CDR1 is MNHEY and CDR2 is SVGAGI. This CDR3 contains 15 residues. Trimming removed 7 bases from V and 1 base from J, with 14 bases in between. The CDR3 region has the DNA TGTGCCAGCAAAGAGGCGGGGGCTTCTGGAAACACCATATATTTT. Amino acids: CASKEAGASGNTIYF.

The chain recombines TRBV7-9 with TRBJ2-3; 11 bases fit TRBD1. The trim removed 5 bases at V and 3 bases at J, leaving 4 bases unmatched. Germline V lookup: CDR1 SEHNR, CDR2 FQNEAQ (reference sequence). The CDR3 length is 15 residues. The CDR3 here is CASSRGTGGTDTQYF. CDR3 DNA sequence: TGTGCCAGCAGCCGCGGGACAGGGGGAACAGATACGCAGTATTTT.

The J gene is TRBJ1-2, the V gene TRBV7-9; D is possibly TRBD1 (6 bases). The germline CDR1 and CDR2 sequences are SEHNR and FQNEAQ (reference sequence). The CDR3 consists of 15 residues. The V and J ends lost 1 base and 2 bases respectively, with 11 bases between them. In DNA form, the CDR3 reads TGTGCCAGCAGCTTAGGCGGGGGGCTGAACTATGGCTACACCTTC. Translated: CASSLGGGLNYGYTF.

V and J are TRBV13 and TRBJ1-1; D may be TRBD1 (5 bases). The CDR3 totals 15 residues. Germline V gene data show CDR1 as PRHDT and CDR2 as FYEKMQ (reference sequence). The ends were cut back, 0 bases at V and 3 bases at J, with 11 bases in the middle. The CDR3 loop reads CASSLGVQGDTEAFF. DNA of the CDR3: TGTGCCAGCAGCTTAGGGGTTCAGGGCGACACTGAAGCTTTCTTT.

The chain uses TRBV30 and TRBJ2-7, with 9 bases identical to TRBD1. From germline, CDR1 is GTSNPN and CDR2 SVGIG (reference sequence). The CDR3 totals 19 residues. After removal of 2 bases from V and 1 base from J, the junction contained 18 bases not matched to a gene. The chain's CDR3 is CAWSLRDRVTSSLSYEQYF. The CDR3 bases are TGTGCCTGGAGTCTCCGGGACAGGGTGACTAGCAGCCTATCCTACGAGCAGTACTTC.

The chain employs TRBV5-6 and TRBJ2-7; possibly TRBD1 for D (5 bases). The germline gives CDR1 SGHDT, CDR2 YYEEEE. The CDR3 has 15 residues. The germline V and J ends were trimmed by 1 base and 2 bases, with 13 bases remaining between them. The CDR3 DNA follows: TGTGCCAGCAGCTTGATTTCAGGGCAAACCTACGAGCAGTACTTC. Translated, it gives CASSLISGQTYEQYF.

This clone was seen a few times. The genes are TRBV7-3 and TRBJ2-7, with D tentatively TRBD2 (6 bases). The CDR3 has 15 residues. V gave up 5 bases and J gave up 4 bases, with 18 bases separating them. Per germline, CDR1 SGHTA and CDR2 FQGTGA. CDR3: CASSPGGPRGYEQYF. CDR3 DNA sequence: TGTGCCAGCAGCCCCGGGGGACCGCGGGGTTACGAGCAGTACTTC.

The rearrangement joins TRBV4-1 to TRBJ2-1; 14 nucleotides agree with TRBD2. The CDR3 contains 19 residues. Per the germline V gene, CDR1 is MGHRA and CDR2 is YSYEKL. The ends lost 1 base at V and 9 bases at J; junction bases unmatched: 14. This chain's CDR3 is CASSQVRPGLAGVGTEQFF. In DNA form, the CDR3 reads TGCGCCAGCAGCCAAGTCCGCCCGGGACTAGCGGGAGTAGGGACTGAGCAGTTCTTC.

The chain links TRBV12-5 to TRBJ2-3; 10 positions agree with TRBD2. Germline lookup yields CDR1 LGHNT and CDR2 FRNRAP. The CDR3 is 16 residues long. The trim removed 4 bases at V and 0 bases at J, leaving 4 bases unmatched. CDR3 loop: CASGSVAGGSTDTQYF. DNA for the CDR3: TGTGCTAGTGGTTCGGTAGCGGGAGGAAGCACAGATACGCAGTATTTT.

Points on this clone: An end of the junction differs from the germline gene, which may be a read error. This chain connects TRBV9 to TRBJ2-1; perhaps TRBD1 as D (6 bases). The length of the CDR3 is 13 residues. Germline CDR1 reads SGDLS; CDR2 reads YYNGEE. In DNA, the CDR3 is TGTGCCAGCAGCGTAGGACAGGCCCACTATCTGATCTTC. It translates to CASSVGQAHYLIF.

In nucleotides, the CDR3 is TGTGCCAGCAGTTTATCGACTAGCCCAGGCAACAATGAGCAGTTCTTC. Protein sequence: CASSLSTSPGNNEQFF. The V call is TRBV27, the J call TRBJ2-1; 7 positions agree with TRBD2. The germline V gene has CDR1 MNHEY and CDR2 SMNVEV (reference sequence). After removal of 0 bases from V and 5 bases from J, the junction contained 7 bases not matched to a gene. This CDR3 contains 16 residues.

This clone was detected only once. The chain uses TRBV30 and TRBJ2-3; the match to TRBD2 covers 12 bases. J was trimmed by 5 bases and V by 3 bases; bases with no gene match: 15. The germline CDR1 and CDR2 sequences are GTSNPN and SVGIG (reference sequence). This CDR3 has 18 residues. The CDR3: CAWRGLSGTSGWEDTQYF. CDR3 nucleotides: TGTGCCTGGAGGGGACTGTCCGGGACTAGCGGGTGGGAAGATACGCAGTATTTT. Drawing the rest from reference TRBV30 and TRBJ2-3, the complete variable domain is SQTIHQWPATLVQPVGSPLSLECTVEGTSNPNLYWYRQAAGRGLQLLFYSVGIGQISSEVPQNLSASRPQDRQFILSSKKLLLSDSGFYLCAWRGLSGTSGWEDTQYFGPGTRLTVL.

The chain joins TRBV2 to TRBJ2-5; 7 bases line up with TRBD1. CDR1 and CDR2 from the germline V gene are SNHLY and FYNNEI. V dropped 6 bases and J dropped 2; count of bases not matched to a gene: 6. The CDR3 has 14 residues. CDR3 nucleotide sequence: TGTGCCAGCAGGAGATGGGACAGTCAAGAGACCCAGTACTTC. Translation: CASRRWDSQETQYF. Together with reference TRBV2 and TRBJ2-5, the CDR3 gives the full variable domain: EPEVTQTPSHQVTQMGQEVILRCVPISNHLYFYWYRQILGQKVEFLVSFYNNEISEKSEIFDDQFSVERPDGSNFTLKIRSTKLEDSAMYFCASRRWDSQETQYFGPGTRLLVL.

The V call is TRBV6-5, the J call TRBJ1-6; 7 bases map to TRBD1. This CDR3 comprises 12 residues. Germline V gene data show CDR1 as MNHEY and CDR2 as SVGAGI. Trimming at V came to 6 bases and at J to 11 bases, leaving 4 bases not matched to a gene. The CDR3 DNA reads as TGTGCCAGCAGACAGGGGTTGACACCCCTCCACTTT. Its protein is CASRQGLTPLHF.

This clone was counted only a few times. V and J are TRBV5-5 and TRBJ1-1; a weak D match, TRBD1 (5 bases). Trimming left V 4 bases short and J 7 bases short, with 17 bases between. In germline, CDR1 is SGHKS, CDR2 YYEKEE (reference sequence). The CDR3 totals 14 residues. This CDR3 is CASSEWGERDEAFF. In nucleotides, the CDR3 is TGTGCCAGCAGCGAATGGGGGGAGCGGGATGAAGCTTTCTTT.

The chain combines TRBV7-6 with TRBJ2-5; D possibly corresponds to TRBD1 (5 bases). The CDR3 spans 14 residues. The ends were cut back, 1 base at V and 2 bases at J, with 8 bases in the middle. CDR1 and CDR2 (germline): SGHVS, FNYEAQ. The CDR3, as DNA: TGTGCCAGCAGCTTAGAGGCAGGGCAAGAGACCCAGTACTTC. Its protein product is CASSLEAGQETQYF. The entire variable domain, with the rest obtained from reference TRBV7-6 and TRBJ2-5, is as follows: GAGVSQSPRYKVTKRGQDVALRCDPISGHVSLYWYRQALGQGPEFLTYFNYEAQQDKSGLPNDRFSAERPEGSISTLTIQRTEQRDSAMYRCASSLEAGQETQYFGPGTRLLVL.

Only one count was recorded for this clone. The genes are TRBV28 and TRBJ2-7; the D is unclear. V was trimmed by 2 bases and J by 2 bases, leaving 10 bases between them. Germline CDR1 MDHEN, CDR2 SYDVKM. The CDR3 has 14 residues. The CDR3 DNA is TGTGCCAGCAGTTTACAGGTGACCCCCTACGAGCAGTACTTC. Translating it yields CASSLQVTPYEQYF.

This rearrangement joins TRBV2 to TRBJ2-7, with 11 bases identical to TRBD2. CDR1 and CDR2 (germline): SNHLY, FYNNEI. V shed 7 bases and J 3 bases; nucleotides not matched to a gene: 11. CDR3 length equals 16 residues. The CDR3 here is CASKPTSGTSGYEQYF. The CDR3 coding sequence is TGTGCCAGCAAGCCGACGTCCGGGACTAGCGGCTACGAGCAGTACTTC.

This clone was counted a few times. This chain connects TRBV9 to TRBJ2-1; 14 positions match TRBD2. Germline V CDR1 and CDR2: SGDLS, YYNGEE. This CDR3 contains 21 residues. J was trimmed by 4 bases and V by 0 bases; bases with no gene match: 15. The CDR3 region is CASSVDVIGTSGSSGYNEQFF. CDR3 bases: TGTGCCAGCAGCGTAGATGTTATTGGGACTAGCGGGAGTTCGGGGTACAATGAGCAGTTCTTC. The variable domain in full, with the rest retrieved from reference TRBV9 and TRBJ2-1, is DSGVTQTPKHLITATGQRVTLRCSPRSGDLSVYWYQQSLDQGLQFLIQYYNGEERAKGNILERFSAQQFPDLHSELNLSSLELGDSALYFCASSVDVIGTSGSSGYNEQFFGPGTRLTVL.

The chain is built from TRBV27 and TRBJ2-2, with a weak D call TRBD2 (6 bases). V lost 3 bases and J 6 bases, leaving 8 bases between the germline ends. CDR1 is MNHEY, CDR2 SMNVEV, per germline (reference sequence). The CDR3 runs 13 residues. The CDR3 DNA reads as TGTGCCAGCAGTTTCGGGACTTCCGGGGAGCTGTTTTTT. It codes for CASSFGTSGELFF.

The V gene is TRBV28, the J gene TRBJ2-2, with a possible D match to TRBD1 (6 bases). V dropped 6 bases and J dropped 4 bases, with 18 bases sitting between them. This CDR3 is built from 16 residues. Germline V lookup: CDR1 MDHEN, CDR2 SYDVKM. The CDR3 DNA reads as TGTGCCAGCAGCTTCTTTCAGGGGTTAGGCACCGGGGAGCTGTTTTTT. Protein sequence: CASSFFQGLGTGELFF.

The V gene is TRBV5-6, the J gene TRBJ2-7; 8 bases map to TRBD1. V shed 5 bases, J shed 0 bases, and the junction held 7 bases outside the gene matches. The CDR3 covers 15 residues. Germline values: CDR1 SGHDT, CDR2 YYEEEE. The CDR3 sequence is CASRIRQGSSYEQYF. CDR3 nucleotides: TGTGCCAGCAGAATCCGACAGGGGAGCTCCTACGAGCAGTACTTC.

Here the CDR3 reads CAISEGRGSYNEQFF. CDR3 coding DNA: TGTGCCATCAGTGAGGGCAGGGGCTCCTACAATGAGCAGTTCTTC. J is TRBJ2-1 and V is TRBV10-3; D is possibly TRBD1 (6 bases). This CDR3 region has 15 residues. The germline V gene encodes CDR1 ENHRY and CDR2 SYGVKD. V gave up 2 bases and J gave up 0 bases, with 8 bases separating them.